What follows are 25 T cell receptor beta chains derived from one specimen sequenced in a study of naive and memory T cell subsets. Study observations and caveats: Possibly reflecting memory cells re-expressing CD45RA, a few larger clonotypes occurred in naive repertoires, especially CD8.

The antigens for these receptors are not known. Both TRBC1 and TRBC2 were covered by a beta constant-region primer of two equimolar oligonucleotides. Four rounds of PCR amplified the ligated cDNA using nested alpha and beta constant-region primers plus SP2. Each CDR3 protein gets one entry after TCRdb re-called the UMI-ligation and nested PCR reads with MiXCR. The data contain tens of thousands of distinct CDR3 sequences, roughly 10% of them singletons. Source material: naive CD4+ T cells from blood. All receptors derive from a human donor in good health.

This clonotype was observed many times. The chain links TRBV20-1 to TRBJ1-1, with TRBD1 as a possible D gene (6 bases). With 0 bases removed from V and 1 base from J, the gap between germline ends came to 24 bases. CDR1 DFQATT and CDR2 SNEGSKA come from the germline V gene (reference sequence). CDR3 length equals 19 residues. CDR3 in DNA: TGCAGTGCTAGAGACCCAGCCGGGGGCCGCCCCCGGGAGAACACTGAAGCTTTCTTT. It specifies CSARDPAGGRPRENTEAFF.

J is TRBJ1-5 and V is TRBV7-2, with TRBD1 matching 7 bases. The CDR3 is 15 amino acids. Germline CDR1 SGHTA, CDR2 FQGNSA. Trimming cost V 6 bases and J 4 bases; bases outside gene matches: 9. In nucleotides, the CDR3 is TGTGCCAGCAGACCGACAGGGACGGGGAATCAGCCCCAGCATTTT. Translated: CASRPTGTGNQPQHF.

V usage is TRBV12-3 or TRBV12-4 and J usage is TRBJ2-6; 11 nucleotides match TRBD1. J was trimmed by 1 base and V by 7 bases; bases with no gene match: 3. This CDR3 spans 16 amino acids. DNA of the CDR3: TGTGCCAGCACCGGGACAGGGGGTTCTGGGGCCAACGTCCTGACTTTC. Protein: CASTGTGGSGANVLTF.

This clonotype was found a few times. The V and J genes are TRBV7-9 and TRBJ2-5, with 7 bases identical to TRBD2. V shed 8 bases, J shed 2 bases, and the junction held 8 bases outside the gene matches. The germline V gene encodes CDR1 SEHNR and CDR2 FQNEAQ (reference sequence). CDR3 length equals 14 residues. CDR3 nucleotide sequence: TGTGCCAGCGAGAGGCTAGCGGCTCAAGAGACCCAGTACTTC. Amino acid sequence: CASERLAAQETQYF.

This clonotype was picked up many times. The chain recombines TRBV30 with TRBJ2-7; D remains ambiguous. Germline CDR1 is GTSNPN and CDR2 is SVGIG (reference sequence). The CDR3 is made up of 12 amino acids. V lost 1 base, J lost 4 bases, and 8 bases lay in between. The CDR3: CAWSGVRYEQYF. CDR3 sequence (DNA): TGTGCCTGGAGTGGGGTTAGGTACGAGCAGTACTTC.

This clonotype was found a few times. The rearrangement uses TRBV29-1 and TRBJ1-2; TRBD1 is a possible D gene (6 bases). The V and J ends lost 7 bases and 2 bases respectively, with 8 bases between them. Germline values: CDR1 SQVTM, CDR2 ANQGSEA. The CDR3 sequence is 11 residues long. DNA of the CDR3: TGCAGCGGGGGGCCGAACTATGGCTACACCTTC. Protein sequence: CSGGPNYGYTF. Full variable domain (missing parts from reference TRBV29-1 and TRBJ1-2): SAVISQKPSRDICQRGTSLTIQCQVDSQVTMMFWYRQQPGQSLTLIATANQGSEATYESGFVIDKFPISRPNLTFSTLTVSNMSPEDSSIYLCSGGPNYGYTFGSGTRLTVV.

This clonotype was seen more than once but under ten times. The rearrangement uses TRBV15 and TRBJ1-1, with D perhaps matching TRBD1 (6 bases). The CDR3 spans 14 residues. Germline assignment: CDR1 LNHNV and CDR2 YYDKDF (reference sequence). V was cut by 5 bases and J by 8 bases, with 18 bases left in between. The CDR3 nucleotides read TGTGCCACCAGCCCAGATCTGGGGGGCCGGGAAGCTTTCTTT. Its translation is CATSPDLGGREAFF.

This clonotype showed up just a few times. The rearrangement joins TRBV11-2 to TRBJ2-5; D gene ambiguous. Germline CDR1 and CDR2: SGHAT and FQNNGV. CDR3 size: 14 residues. V was clipped by 5 bases and J by 3 bases, with 13 bases between them. CDR3 in DNA: TGTGCCAGCAGCCTGACAAGGGCTGAAGAGACCCAGTACTTC. The encoded protein is CASSLTRAEETQYF.

This sequence joins TRBV30 and TRBJ2-1, with 8 bases that match TRBD2. The trim removed 3 bases at V and 8 bases at J, leaving 12 bases unmatched. CDR3 length equals 15 residues. CDR1 and CDR2 from the germline V gene are GTSNPN and SVGIG (reference sequence). The CDR3 DNA sequence: TGTGCCTGGAGCGCCCGGGGCGGGGGGAACGATGAGCAGTTCTTC. Translation gives CAWSARGGGNDEQFF. Drawing the rest from reference TRBV30 and TRBJ2-1, the complete variable domain is SQTIHQWPATLVQPVGSPLSLECTVEGTSNPNLYWYRQAAGRGLQLLFYSVGIGQISSEVPQNLSASRPQDRQFILSSKKLLLSDSGFYLCAWSARGGGNDEQFFGPGTRLTVL.

This clonotype turned up a few times. The chain combines TRBV7-2 with TRBJ1-6, with 8 positions matching TRBD1. V dropped 4 bases and J dropped 11; count of bases not matched to a gene: 10. There are 15 residues in the CDR3. Germline values: CDR1 SGHTA, CDR2 FQGNSA. The CDR3 DNA is TGTGCCAGCAGCTCCCGGGACAGGCAATCGCCACCCCTCCACTTT. Protein: CASSSRDRQSPPLHF.

This clonotype was recorded at least ten times. The chain recombines TRBV29-1 with TRBJ2-7, with D perhaps matching TRBD1 or TRBD2 (5 bases each). Between the trimmed V and J ends, which lost 5 bases and 0 bases, there was a span of 14 bases. This CDR3 comprises 14 residues. Germline CDR1 SQVTM, CDR2 ANQGSEA. DNA for the CDR3: TGCAGCGTTTTAGAGGGGACGAGCTCCTACGAGCAGTACTTC. Translation gives CSVLEGTSSYEQYF.

This clonotype was counted ten times or more. The chain is built from TRBV25-1 and TRBJ2-2, with D tentatively TRBD2 (6 bases). Germline V CDR1 and CDR2: MGHDK, SYGVNS. This CDR3 is built from 14 residues. Trimming stripped 1 base from V and 10 bases from J, with 13 bases between. The CDR3 here is CASSESEGLVELFF. For the CDR3, the DNA is TGTGCCAGCAGTGAATCGGAGGGACTTGTGGAGCTGTTTTTT.

This clonotype was recorded a few times. The chain links TRBV7-2 to TRBJ2-4; 14 bases map to TRBD2. The length of the CDR3 is 18 residues. Germline CDR1 reads SGHTA; CDR2 reads FQGNSA. After removal of 4 bases from V and 1 base from J, the junction contained 6 bases not matched to a gene. CDR3 nucleotide sequence: TGTGCCAGCAGCTCCCCGAGGACTAGCGGGGGGGCCAAAAACATTCAGTACTTC. It encodes CASSSPRTSGGAKNIQYF.

This clonotype has at least ten counts. This chain links TRBV12-3 or TRBV12-4 with TRBJ1-1, with D hard to call. This CDR3 contains 14 residues. Trimming left V 6 bases short and J 2 bases short, with 13 bases between. CDR3 residues: CASRDVPDNTEAFF. DNA for the CDR3: TGTGCCAGCAGGGACGTCCCCGACAACACTGAAGCTTTCTTT.

Concerning this clonotype itself: A much larger clone differs from this one at a single base, so this may be a read error. The chain links TRBV20-1 to TRBJ2-1; perhaps TRBD2 as D (5 bases). The CDR3 sequence is 15 residues long. Germline CDR1 reads DFQATT; CDR2 reads SNEGSKA (reference sequence). The V gene lost 0 bases and the J gene lost 4 bases, with 13 bases spanning the gap. The CDR3 coding sequence is TGCAGTGCTAGAGATGATTTAGCGCAGTACAATGAGCAGTTCTTC. The encoded protein is CSARDDLAQYNEQFF.

This clonotype appeared many times. V gene TRBV28 combines with J gene TRBJ1-1, with D perhaps TRBD1 (6 bases). The germline V gene has CDR1 MDHEN and CDR2 SYDVKM. The CDR3 is 13 amino acids. V lost 7 bases to trimming and J lost 6 bases, with 15 bases between them. The CDR3 reads CASTLQGYAEAFF. Written as DNA, the CDR3 is TGTGCCAGCACCCTACAGGGTTACGCTGAAGCTTTCTTT.

V gene TRBV20-1 combines with J gene TRBJ1-3, with D unresolved. Germline CDR1 and CDR2: DFQATT and SNEGSKA (reference sequence). There are 13 residues in the CDR3. Trimming shortened V by 5 bases and J by 4 bases, and 12 bases separated the two germline ends. The chain's CDR3 is CSASQSRGNTIYF. CDR3 bases: TGCAGTGCTTCCCAATCGCGGGGAAACACCATATATTTT.

Many counts were recorded for this clonotype. The chain carries TRBV6-2 or TRBV6-3 and TRBJ1-5; possible D gene TRBD1, 5 bases. The V gene lost 2 bases and the J gene lost 4 bases, with 9 bases spanning the gap. Germline assignment: CDR1 MNHEY and CDR2 SVGEGT. This CDR3 comprises 14 residues. For the CDR3, the DNA is TGTGCCAGCAGTTACCGGCAGGGAAATCAGCCCCAGCATTTT. Protein: CASSYRQGNQPQHF.

The genes are TRBV19 and TRBJ1-1; D unresolved. Germline V gene lookup returns CDR1 LNHDA and CDR2 SQIVND (reference sequence). The germline V and J ends were trimmed by 10 bases and 4 bases, with 16 bases remaining between them. The CDR3 is 13 amino acids. The CDR3 protein is CATHPRPPTEAFF. DNA for the CDR3: TGTGCCACCCACCCCCGGCCCCCCACTGAAGCTTTCTTT.

This clonotype was picked up many times. The chain recombines TRBV9 with TRBJ2-7, with 8 bases lining up with TRBD1. Germline V gene data show CDR1 as SGDLS and CDR2 as YYNGEE. This CDR3 spans 13 amino acids. V lost 10 bases and J lost 4; bases outside the gene matches: 10. CDR3 protein: CAPLRQGRYEQYF. Here the CDR3 DNA reads TGTGCCCCTCTACGACAGGGGAGGTACGAGCAGTACTTC.

The table lists this clonotype with a few counts. The chain employs TRBV12-3 or TRBV12-4 and TRBJ2-3; D is ambiguous. V lost 4 bases and J lost 2, with 10 bases in between. This CDR3 has 14 amino acids. Here the CDR3 reads CASSSGQHTDTQYF. The CDR3 DNA is TGTGCCAGCAGTTCCGGGCAGCACACAGATACGCAGTATTTT.

This clonotype appeared a few times. The V and J genes are TRBV7-3 and TRBJ1-1, with 8 bases aligning to TRBD1. J lost 6 bases, V lost 6 bases, and 6 bases had no gene match. Germline V lookup: CDR1 SGHTA, CDR2 FQGTGA. CDR3 length: 13 amino acids. The CDR3 bases are TGTGCCAGCAGAAAGACAGGGGCTGCTGAAGCTTTCTTT. This encodes CASRKTGAAEAFF.

The V and J genes are TRBV24-1 and TRBJ2-1, with D unresolved. Germline V lookup: CDR1 KGHDR, CDR2 SFDVKD. Between the trimmed V and J ends, which lost 3 bases and 5 bases, there was a span of 13 bases. The CDR3 is 15 residues long. CDR3 DNA: TGTGCCACCAGTGATCCTCATGGTGGCCACAATGAGCAGTTCTTC. This sequence encodes CATSDPHGGHNEQFF.

The CDR3 coding sequence is TGTGCCAGCAGCCAAGACTATCAGGGGGGGTGGGACGAGCAGTACTTC. Translated: CASSQDYQGGWDEQYF. The rearrangement joins TRBV4-2 to TRBJ2-7; D possibly uses TRBD1 or TRBD2 (7 bases each). The germline V gene encodes CDR1 LGHNA and CDR2 YNFKEQ. CDR3 length: 16 residues. V was clipped by 0 bases and J by 5 bases, with 17 bases between them.

The genes are TRBV27 and TRBJ2-7; TRBD2 matches 7 bases. This CDR3 is built from 15 residues. The trim removed 1 base at V and 3 bases at J, leaving 6 bases unmatched. The germline V gene has CDR1 MNHEY and CDR2 SMNVEV (reference sequence). In DNA form, the CDR3 reads TGTGCCAGCAGTTTATACCGACTAGCCAGCTACGAGCAGTACTTC. Residues: CASSLYRLASYEQYF.